The 32 T cell receptor beta chains reported below all come from one sample, sequenced in a study of breast tumors, draining lymph nodes, adjacent tissues. TCRdb independently ran MiXCR on the multiplex PCR reads; one entry per CDR3 protein. The sample gives 200,000 or so distinct CDR3 sequences, 30% to 40% of which show up once; roughly 4% is in the top ten. Axillary draining lymph nodes of breast cancer patients supplied the node samples. The sequenced sample was axillary lymph node tissue. The source of these receptors is a female donor with breast cancer. Some clones in this sample may be carry-over from other donors' samples.

This clonotype showed up many times. In DNA, the CDR3 is TGCGCCAGCAGCCAAGATCGTCTAGCGGGGGGGGTTTATACGCAGTATTTT. It specifies CASSQDRLAGGVYTQYF. The rearrangement links TRBV4-1 to TRBJ2-3, with 12 bases aligning to TRBD2. Germline V gene sequence: CDR1 MGHRA, CDR2 YSYEKL. The CDR3 consists of 17 residues. The V segment lost 0 bases and the J segment 7 bases; nucleotides outside the gene matches: 8.

The chain has TRBV6-1 and TRBJ2-1, with D possibly being TRBD2 (6 bases). There are 15 residues in the CDR3. Germline CDR1 and CDR2: MNHNS and SASEGT. With 3 bases removed from V and 4 bases from J, the gap between germline ends came to 13 bases. The CDR3 sequence is CASSDGAGRYNEQFF. The DNA of the CDR3 is TGTGCCAGCAGTGATGGGGCGGGACGGTACAATGAGCAGTTCTTC.

This clonotype occurred many times. CDR3 DNA: TGTGCCAGCAGCCTCGTCGGGGATCAGCCCCAGCATTTT. It is translated as CASSLVGDQPQHF. This chain joins TRBV7-2 and TRBJ1-5; D is ambiguous. The germline V gene encodes CDR1 SGHTA and CDR2 FQGNSA. V was cut by 5 bases and J by 5 bases, with 10 bases left in between. The CDR3 loop spans 13 amino acids.

This clonotype was detected ten times or more. The chain carries TRBV7-2 and TRBJ1-2, with 8 bases aligning to TRBD1. The CDR3 has 15 amino acids. The V gene end was trimmed by 5 bases and the J gene end by 6 bases; junction bases not matched to a gene: 11. CDR1 and CDR2 (germline): SGHTA, FQGNSA. The CDR3 DNA reads as TGTGCCAGCAGCCCTAGACGGGACAGGTCAAATGGCTACACCTTC. Its protein product is CASSPRRDRSNGYTF.

The table lists this clonotype with many counts. The rearrangement uses TRBV20-1 and TRBJ2-2, with D possibly matching TRBD1 (6 bases). Trimming cost V 3 bases and J 3 bases, with 14 bases left between them. Germline assignment: CDR1 DFQATT and CDR2 SNEGSKA (reference sequence). The CDR3 has 15 residues. DNA of the CDR3: TGCAGTGCTAGCCACGCAGGGGCGGACACCGGGGAGCTGTTTTTT. Amino acids: CSASHAGADTGELFF.

The table lists this clonotype with many counts. This chain joins TRBV7-2 and TRBJ2-5; a possible D gene is TRBD1 (6 bases). Germline CDR1 reads SGHTA; CDR2 reads FQGNSA. V lost 6 bases to trimming and J lost 0 bases, with 23 bases between them. The CDR3 is made up of 18 amino acids. The CDR3 spells CASRKYRQGLPNQETQYF. CDR3 sequence (DNA): TGTGCCAGCAGGAAATACCGCCAGGGGCTCCCAAACCAAGAGACCCAGTACTTC.

This clonotype showed up just a few times. The chain joins TRBV18 to TRBJ2-1, with 8 nucleotides matching TRBD2. The CDR3 extends over 15 amino acids. J was trimmed by 8 bases and V by 0 bases; bases with no gene match: 6. In germline, CDR1 is KGHSH, CDR2 LQKENI. The CDR3 sequence: CASSPPMTSEDEQFF. CDR3 nucleotides: TGTGCCAGCTCACCACCCATGACTAGCGAGGATGAGCAGTTCTTC.

V gene TRBV20-1 combines with J gene TRBJ1-5, with 9 bases that match TRBD1. Per the germline V gene, CDR1 is DFQATT and CDR2 is SNEGSKA (reference sequence). The CDR3 sequence is 15 residues long. J was trimmed by 2 bases and V by 3 bases; bases with no gene match: 5. DNA for the CDR3: TGCAGTGCTAGGAGGACAGGGGTCGGCAATCAGCCCCAGCATTTT. Translated: CSARRTGVGNQPQHF.

This clonotype has at least ten counts. The junction does not match germline at one end; this may be a read error. The chain recombines TRBV10-2 with TRBJ2-1, with 9 bases that match TRBD1. This CDR3 is built from 13 residues. Germline V gene sequence: CDR1 WSHSY, CDR2 SAAADI. As DNA, the CDR3 is TGCGCCAGCAGCGACTATGAGGGGACAGGGAGGGTCTTC. Its protein is CASSDYEGTGRVF.

In this sample, this clonotype turned up many times. The chain links TRBV6-5 to TRBJ2-7, with TRBD1 matching 9 bases. Germline values: CDR1 MNHEY, CDR2 SVGAGI. V was pared by 5 bases and J by 6 bases, with 11 bases of the junction left unmatched. The CDR3 loop spans 15 amino acids. The CDR3 spells CASSGLGTGSPEQYF. The CDR3 region has the DNA TGTGCCAGCAGTGGCTTGGGGACAGGGTCCCCCGAGCAGTACTTC.

This clonotype showed up many times. The rearrangement joins TRBV6-6 to TRBJ1-4; a weak D match, TRBD1 (5 bases). Germline-derived CDR1 and CDR2 are MNHNY and SVGAGI (reference sequence). The CDR3 runs to 14 residues. Trimming shortened V by 2 bases and J by 10 bases, and 14 bases separated the two germline ends. The CDR3 DNA sequence: TGTGCCAGCAGTTACGAACAGGCGGGAGGAAAACTGTTTTTT. Its protein is CASSYEQAGGKLFF.

The sample holds one count of this clonotype. A much larger clone lies a single base off, so this may be a read error. The chain combines TRBV5-1 with TRBJ2-5, with D perhaps TRBD1 or TRBD2 (5 bases each). The CDR3 covers 15 residues. The germline V and J ends were trimmed by 4 bases and 6 bases, with 19 bases remaining between them. From germline, CDR1 is SGHRS and CDR2 YFSETQ. The CDR3 reads CASSPSLARGKTQYF. The CDR3 DNA reads as TGCGCCAGCAGCCCCAGTCTCGCCCGGGGCAAGACCCAGTACTTC.

The chain has TRBV10-3 and TRBJ2-2; 10 bases map to TRBD1. V lost 2 bases to trimming and J lost 6 bases; unmatched junction nucleotides: 3. Germline values: CDR1 ENHRY, CDR2 SYGVKD. This CDR3 contains 15 residues. In nucleotides, the CDR3 is TGTGCCATCAGTGAGGGGACAGGGGCGGCCGGGGAGCTGTTTTTT. Translating it yields CAISEGTGAAGELFF.

This clonotype appeared many times. Compared with germline, one end of the junction differs, possibly owing to a read error. The chain carries TRBV6-5 and TRBJ1-6; TRBD1 matches at 9 bases. This CDR3 comprises 16 residues. Germline loops: CDR1 MNHEY, CDR2 SVGAGI. For the CDR3, the DNA is TGTGCCAGCAGGATCTCCCGGGACAGGGATAACTCACCCCTCCACTTT. Protein product: CASRISRDRDNSPLHF.

In regard to this clonotype: A much larger clonotype is one base distant, so this may be a read error. This sequence joins TRBV6-6 and TRBJ2-1, with TRBD1 matching 8 bases. This CDR3 has 15 residues. Losses at the gene ends were 5 bases for V and 7 bases for J; bases not matched to a gene: 10. In germline, CDR1 is MNHNY, CDR2 SVGAGI (reference sequence). CDR3 sequence: CASSHPQGALNEQFF. In DNA, the CDR3 is TGTGCCAGCAGTCACCCGCAGGGGGCGCTGAATGAGCAGTTCTTC.

This clonotype was seen only a few times. The gene calls are TRBV28 and TRBJ2-7, with TRBD2 identical over 10 bases. J lost 9 bases, V lost 8 bases, and 19 bases had no gene match. This CDR3 spans 16 amino acids. Per the germline V gene, CDR1 is MDHEN and CDR2 is SYDVKM. The DNA for the CDR3 is TGTGCCAGCTTCCCGGCCAGACTAGCGGGCTGGGTGGGGCAGTACTTC. Protein: CASFPARLAGWVGQYF. The whole variable domain, filled in from reference TRBV28 and TRBJ2-7, reads DVKVTQSSRYLVKRTGEKVFLECVQDMDHENMFWYRQDPGLGLRLIYFSYDVKMKEKGDIPEGYSVSREKKERFSLILESASTNQTSMYLCASFPARLAGWVGQYFGPGTRLTVT.

This chain joins TRBV20-1 and TRBJ1-4; possibly TRBD1 for D (6 bases). V was clipped by 4 bases and J by 8 bases, with 17 bases between them. The CDR3 is made up of 14 amino acids. Germline-derived CDR1 and CDR2 are DFQATT and SNEGSKA (reference sequence). As DNA, the CDR3 is TGCAGTGCTAAGGGTCCTCAGGGGTGGGAAAAACTGTTTTTT. Residues: CSAKGPQGWEKLFF.

The sample holds many counts of this clonotype. The chain is built from TRBV20-1 and TRBJ2-1; D not resolved. Germline assignment: CDR1 DFQATT and CDR2 SNEGSKA (reference sequence). The CDR3 has 16 residues. V gave up 1 base and J gave up 6 bases, with 19 bases separating them. This CDR3 reads CSARAQNGDPGNEQFF. The CDR3 coding sequence is TGCAGTGCTAGAGCCCAGAACGGAGACCCGGGCAATGAGCAGTTCTTC.

This clonotype turned up a few times. A read error may explain this, as a much larger clone is one base away. The chain is built from TRBV7-9 and TRBJ2-1, with 14 bases aligning to TRBD2. Unmatched junction bases numbered 13, after V lost 4 bases and J lost 8 bases. This CDR3 spans 18 amino acids. The germline V gene encodes CDR1 SEHNR and CDR2 FQNEAQ (reference sequence). CDR3 in DNA: TGTGCCAGCAGCTCTACAAGGACTAGCGGGAGGTTTATCCATGAGCAGTTCTTC. It is translated as CASSSTRTSGRFIHEQFF.

This clonotype has only a few counts. A much larger clone lies a single base off, so this may be a read error. The gene calls are TRBV20-1 and TRBJ2-5; 8 bases fit TRBD2. The CDR3 is 14 amino acids. V trimming: 5 bases; J trimming: 7 bases; junction bases outside the gene matches: 12. Germline V lookup: CDR1 DFQATT, CDR2 SNEGSKA (reference sequence). This chain's CDR3 is CSALAGSSTATQYF. CDR3 coding DNA: TGCAGTGCTTTAGCGGGGTCCTCGACGGCGACCCAGTACTTC.

On this clonotype: This may arise from a read error, as a much more abundant clone is one base away. This rearrangement joins TRBV5-5 to TRBJ1-5; perhaps TRBD1 as D (5 bases). This CDR3 comprises 13 residues. Germline CDR1 and CDR2: SGHKS and YYEKEE (reference sequence). Here the CDR3 DNA reads TGTGCCGGCAGCCCGACAGCAAATCAGCCCCAGCATTTT. Translation gives CAGSPTANQPQHF.

The table lists this clonotype with a few counts. The chain links TRBV5-5 to TRBJ2-5; D is uncertain. V was trimmed by 0 bases and J by 7 bases, leaving 7 bases between them. Germline lookup yields CDR1 SGHKS and CDR2 YYEKEE (reference sequence). CDR3 length: 12 residues. Here the CDR3 reads CASSLEAVTQYF. CDR3 nucleotides: TGTGCCAGCAGCTTGGAGGCAGTGACCCAGTACTTC. Supplemented by reference TRBV5-5 and TRBJ2-5, the full variable domain reads DAGVTQSPTHLIKTRGQQVTLRCSPISGHKSVSWYQQVLGQGPQFIFQYYEKEERGRGNFPDRFSARQFPNYSSELNVNALLLGDSALYLCASSLEAVTQYFGPGTRLLVL.

This chain uses TRBV20-1 with TRBJ1-6; 7 bases line up with TRBD1. J lost 5 bases, V lost 3 bases, and 4 bases had no gene match. This CDR3 is built from 14 residues. CDR1 and CDR2 from the germline V gene are DFQATT and SNEGSKA (reference sequence). The CDR3 protein is CSARGQLDNSPLHF. CDR3 DNA: TGCAGTGCTAGGGGACAGCTCGATAATTCACCCCTCCACTTT.

This clonotype was found many times. The chain couples TRBV11-1 to TRBJ2-2; the match to TRBD2 covers 10 bases. The V segment lost 5 bases and the J segment 6 bases; nucleotides outside the gene matches: 9. The CDR3 has 16 residues. Germline V CDR1 and CDR2: SGHAT, FQDESV (reference sequence). The CDR3 reads CASSQTSGYGAGELFF. The CDR3 nucleotides read TGTGCCAGCAGCCAGACTAGCGGGTACGGGGCCGGGGAGCTGTTTTTT. Combining the CDR3 with reference TRBV11-1 and TRBJ2-2 gives the whole variable domain EAEVAQSPRYKITEKSQAVAFWCDPISGHATLYWYRQILGQGPELLVQFQDESVVDDSQLPKDRFSAERLKGVDSTLKIQPAELGDSAMYLCASSQTSGYGAGELFFGEGSRLTVL.

In this sample, this clonotype turned up a few times. The J gene is TRBJ2-2, the V gene TRBV6-5; unclear D gene. V gave up 6 bases and J gave up 6 bases, with 11 bases separating them. Germline V CDR1 and CDR2: MNHEY, SVGAGI. CDR3 length: 13 amino acids. This chain's CDR3 is CASSTLGPGELFF. In DNA form, the CDR3 reads TGTGCCAGCAGCACCCTCGGGCCCGGGGAGCTGTTTTTT.

This clonotype showed up many times. The chain is built from TRBV13 and TRBJ1-3; D remains unclear. The V end lost 3 bases, the J end lost 7 bases, and 4 bases lay between the germline ends. Germline CDR1 and CDR2: PRHDT and FYEKMQ (reference sequence). The CDR3 covers 11 residues. The CDR3 region is CASSLWNTIYF. The DNA of the CDR3 is TGTGCCAGCAGCTTGTGGAACACCATATATTTT.

A remark on this clonotype: One end of the junction varies from germline; a read error may be responsible. The V call is TRBV20-1, the J call TRBJ2-1; no firm D call. Looked up from germline, CDR1 is DFQATT and CDR2 is SNEGSKA (reference sequence). This CDR3 region has 14 residues. As DNA, the CDR3 is TGCAGTGCTAGATCTGGGTCTAACGCCAACGAGCAGCTCTTC. The encoded protein is CSARSGSNANEQLF.

The table lists this clonotype with many counts. The chain couples TRBV2 to TRBJ1-2; weak D call: TRBD1 (5 bases). The germline gives CDR1 SNHLY, CDR2 FYNNEI. The CDR3 runs to 15 residues. The V gene lost 6 bases and the J gene lost 4 bases, with 18 bases spanning the gap. In nucleotides, the CDR3 is TGTGCCAGCAGCCAAACGGGGGATACTATCTATGGCTACACCTTC. Translating gives CASSQTGDTIYGYTF. Full variable domain (rest looked up from reference TRBV2 and TRBJ1-2): EPEVTQTPSHQVTQMGQEVILRCVPISNHLYFYWYRQILGQKVEFLVSFYNNEISEKSEIFDDQFSVERPDGSNFTLKIRSTKLEDSAMYFCASSQTGDTIYGYTFGSGTRLTVV.

Comments on this clonotype: A clone one base away is much larger, so this may be a read error. This rearrangement joins TRBV30 to TRBJ1-2; D not certain. The CDR3 has 13 residues. CDR1 is GTSNPN, CDR2 SVGIG, per germline (reference sequence). Trimming took 0 bases from V and 6 from J, leaving 11 bases between them. The CDR3: CAWSVSIGHGYTF. CDR3 bases: TGTGCCTGGAGTGTAAGCATAGGCCATGGCTACACCTTC. Looking up the rest from reference TRBV30 and TRBJ1-2 gives the full variable domain: SQTIHQWPATLVQPVGSPLSLECTVEGTSNPNLYWYRQAAGRGLQLLFYSVGIGQISSEVPQNLSASRPQDRQFILSSKKLLLSDSGFYLCAWSVSIGHGYTFGSGTRLTVV.

As regards this clonotype: Being one base from a much bigger clone, this may be a read error. This chain joins TRBV11-2 and TRBJ1-5, with D unclear. CDR1 SGHAT and CDR2 FQNNGV come from the germline V gene. V was trimmed by 1 base and J by 9 bases, leaving 16 bases between them. The CDR3 loop spans 15 amino acids. The CDR3 loop reads CASSLASGRGSPQHF. CDR3 nucleotides: TGTGCCAGCAGCTTAGCATCAGGACGGGGTTCGCCCCAGCATTTT.

With regard to this clonotype: This may be a read error: a much more frequent sequence differs by one nucleotide. The chain joins TRBV5-5 to TRBJ2-7; no definite D call. Germline values: CDR1 SGHKS, CDR2 YYEKEE (reference sequence). The CDR3 consists of 17 residues. Trimming cost V 6 bases and J 1 base, with 23 bases left between them. DNA of the CDR3: TGTGCCAGCACCTCGAGGTGGGCGTCAGAACTATCCTACGAGCAGTACTTC. It yields the protein CASTSRWASELSYEQYF.

For this clonotype: Compared with germline, one end of the junction differs, possibly owing to a read error. This chain joins TRBV11-2 and TRBJ2-4; a weak D match, TRBD2 (6 bases). CDR1 is SGHAT, CDR2 FQNNGV, per germline. The CDR3 is 16 residues long. This chain's CDR3 is CASGLVGGLAKNIQYF. The CDR3 DNA reads as TGTGCCAGCGGCTTAGTGGGGGGTTTAGCCAAAAACATTCAGTACTTC.